Below, 24 T cell receptor beta chains from the same sample are listed, as sequenced in a study of CD4 T cells in relation to SARS-CoV-2 and coronaviruses. Unexposed donor CD4+ T cells date from about 2011-2018, before the COVID-19 pandemic. Isolation of CD4+ T cells took place after about eleven days in culture. Clones were sequenced by immunoSEQ multiplex PCR, and TCRdb holds only the in-frame ones, with some missing. Among more than 15,000 clones, roughly 80% were seen once, and the ten largest hold 25% to 35%. Their antigens remain unidentified. Sequencing used CD4+ T cells from PBMCs, cultured in vitro. Receptors were obtained from a human donor in good health.

This chain uses TRBV5-5 with TRBJ1-5; D might be TRBD1 (5 bases). Germline V lookup: CDR1 SGHKS, CDR2 YYEKEE (reference sequence). V lost 8 bases and J 7 bases, leaving 13 bases between the germline ends. This CDR3 is built from 12 residues. The CDR3 DNA sequence: TGTGCCAGTGGACGGAGGGACCAGCCCCAGCATTTT. Amino acid sequence: CASGRRDQPQHF.

This chain joins TRBV5-1 and TRBJ2-3; TRBD1 matches at 7 bases. V lost 3 bases, J lost 7 bases, and 11 bases stayed unmatched. The germline V gene encodes CDR1 SGHRS and CDR2 YFSETQ. The CDR3 spans 15 residues. This CDR3 reads CASSSRGRGSNTQYF. CDR3 nucleotides: TGCGCCAGCAGCTCCCGAGGCAGGGGGTCGAATACGCAGTATTTT.

This clone turned up a few times. The chain has TRBV18 and TRBJ1-4; D gene uncertain. The CDR3 is 13 residues long. Trimming cost V 6 bases and J 9 bases, with 14 bases left between them. Germline V gives CDR1 KGHSH, CDR2 LQKENI. The CDR3 DNA reads as TGTGCCAGCTCCCTCCCCGGGGAACAAAAACTGTTTTTT. The encoded protein is CASSLPGEQKLFF.

The chain couples TRBV30 to TRBJ2-5; 14 bases are shared with TRBD2. Losses at the gene ends were 6 bases for V and 5 bases for J; bases not matched to a gene: 11. CDR3 size: 16 residues. CDR1 is GTSNPN and CDR2 is SVGIG in the germline V gene (reference sequence). The DNA for the CDR3 is TGTGCCTGTTCCGGGACTAGCGGGAGTATTGTGGAGACCCAGTACTTC. Translating it yields CACSGTSGSIVETQYF.

The J gene is TRBJ1-4, the V gene TRBV3-1 (or the pseudogene TRBV3-2); 8 positions agree with TRBD1. CDR3 size: 14 residues. V was pared by 5 bases and J by 4 bases, with 3 bases of the junction left unmatched. The V gene's germline CDR1 is LGHDT and CDR2 YNNKEL (reference sequence). In DNA, the CDR3 is TGTGCCAGCAGCTCGGGACAGGATAATGAAAAACTGTTTTTT. This encodes CASSSGQDNEKLFF.

The V gene is TRBV5-1, the J gene TRBJ2-5; possible D gene TRBD2, 5 bases. The CDR3 has 14 amino acids. Germline lookup yields CDR1 SGHRS and CDR2 YFSETQ. V dropped 4 bases and J dropped 5 bases, with 15 bases sitting between them. CDR3 protein: CASSPGLVLETQYF. The CDR3 bases are TGCGCCAGCAGCCCCGGACTTGTCCTGGAGACCCAGTACTTC.

In this sample, this clone turned up once. This chain joins TRBV6-2 or TRBV6-3 and TRBJ2-3; 13 bases align to TRBD2. CDR3 length: 16 residues. From germline, CDR1 is MNHEY and CDR2 SVGEGT. Germline trimming cut 6 bases from V and 1 base from J; bases unmatched to any gene: 4. CDR3 protein: CASSPTSGRGTDTQYF. DNA for the CDR3: TGTGCCAGCAGCCCTACTAGCGGGAGGGGCACAGATACGCAGTATTTT.

The chain recombines TRBV29-1 with TRBJ1-1; D might be TRBD1 (6 bases). V was trimmed by 3 bases and J by 5 bases, leaving 16 bases between them. Germline V lookup: CDR1 SQVTM, CDR2 ANQGSEA. The CDR3 consists of 14 residues. The CDR3 sequence is CSVELRGSRTEAFF. The DNA for the CDR3 is TGCAGCGTTGAGCTCAGGGGTAGTCGGACTGAAGCTTTCTTT.

The gene calls are TRBV7-2 and TRBJ2-7, with D perhaps being TRBD1 or TRBD2 (5 bases each). Per the germline V gene, CDR1 is SGHTA and CDR2 is FQGNSA. Trimming removed 1 base at V and 5 bases at J, with 9 bases between. The CDR3 runs 13 residues. CDR3 nucleotides: TGTGCCAGCAGCTTAGTCAGGGAGCACGAGCAGTACTTC. It translates to CASSLVREHEQYF.

The gene calls are TRBV5-1 and TRBJ1-2; D remains unclear. V lost 0 bases to trimming and J lost 10 bases, with 7 bases between them. CDR3 length equals 11 residues. Germline loops: CDR1 SGHRS, CDR2 YFSETQ. CDR3 residues: CASSLEGDYTF. The CDR3 nucleotides are TGCGCCAGCAGCTTGGAGGGCGACTACACCTTC.

The chain is built from TRBV27 and TRBJ2-3, with TRBD2 as a possible D gene (5 bases). Germline assignment: CDR1 MNHEY and CDR2 SMNVEV (reference sequence). This CDR3 region has 17 residues. V lost 3 bases to trimming and J lost 1 base, with 17 bases between them. The CDR3 bases are TGTGCCAGCAGTTTCCGACCACCCCATAGCGGCACAGATACGCAGTATTTT. Translated, it gives CASSFRPPHSGTDTQYF.

V and J are TRBV3-1 (or the pseudogene TRBV3-2) and TRBJ2-1; D possibly corresponds to TRBD2 (5 bases). CDR3 length: 13 residues. Germline V gene lookup returns CDR1 LGHDT and CDR2 YNNKEL (reference sequence). V dropped 3 bases and J dropped 13 bases, with 16 bases sitting between them. This CDR3 reads CASSQGRESSQFF. CDR3 nucleotides: TGTGCCAGCAGCCAGGGTAGGGAGAGTTCTCAGTTCTTC.

The chain has TRBV7-2 and TRBJ2-3, with 12 positions matching TRBD1. The CDR3 covers 16 residues. Germline CDR1 reads SGHTA; CDR2 reads FQGNSA. V was pared by 4 bases and J by 4 bases, with 6 bases of the junction left unmatched. The CDR3: CASSSRDRGRADTQYF. The DNA of the CDR3 is TGTGCCAGCAGCTCCCGGGACAGGGGGCGCGCAGATACGCAGTATTTT. The complete variable domain, with remaining parts taken from reference TRBV7-2 and TRBJ2-3, reads GAGVSQSPSNKVTEKGKDVELRCDPISGHTALYWYRQSLGQGLEFLIYFQGNSAPDKSGLPSDRFSAERTGGSVSTLTIQRTQQEDSAVYLCASSSRDRGRADTQYFGPGTRLTVL.

The chain uses TRBV21-1 and TRBJ2-7; the table's D call, TRBD2, has no DNA check behind it. TRBV21-1 corresponds to a pseudogene. This CDR3 contains 12 residues. In DNA form, the CDR3 reads TGTGCCACCCCGCGGGGGGAATACGAGCAGTACTTC. Residues: CATPRGEYEQYF.

In its sample, this clone ranks as medium-sized. The chain recombines TRBV10-3 with TRBJ1-5; unclear D gene. Germline loops: CDR1 ENHRY, CDR2 SYGVKD. CDR3 length: 13 residues. V was pared by 6 bases and J by 1 base, with 7 bases between. DNA for the CDR3: TGTGCCATCAGGCCAGACAGCAATCAGCCCCAGCATTTT. This codes for CAIRPDSNQPQHF.

This rearrangement joins TRBV18 to TRBJ1-5, with D hard to call. V was clipped by 0 bases and J by 4 bases, with 10 bases between them. Germline-derived CDR1 and CDR2 are KGHSH and LQKENI. The CDR3 runs to 15 residues. The CDR3 is CASSPPGLSNQPQHF. The CDR3 DNA reads TGTGCCAGCTCACCACCGGGCCTGTCTAATCAGCCCCAGCATTTT. The whole variable domain, remainder taken from reference TRBV18 and TRBJ1-5, is NAGVMQNPRHLVRRRGQEARLRCSPMKGHSHVYWYRQLPEEGLKFMVYLQKENIIDESGMPKERFSAEFPKEGPSILRIQQVVRGDSAAYFCASSPPGLSNQPQHFGDGTRLSIL.

This chain links TRBV4-2 with TRBJ1-1; D perhaps matches TRBD1 (5 bases). The CDR3 is 17 amino acids. Germline assignment: CDR1 LGHNA and CDR2 YNFKEQ. V lost 1 base and J lost 0, with 15 bases in between. In nucleotides, the CDR3 is TGTGCCAGCAGCCAAGGAGCCCTTGGGGGGTTGAACACTGAAGCTTTCTTT. The encoded protein is CASSQGALGGLNTEAFF.

The V and J genes are TRBV30 and TRBJ1-1; D gene unclear. The CDR3 is made up of 13 amino acids. CDR1 and CDR2 (germline): GTSNPN, SVGIG (reference sequence). V lost 3 bases and J lost 1, with 9 bases in between. CDR3 coding DNA: TGTGCCTGGAGGCCGGATCCGAACACTGAAGCTTTCTTT. Its translation is CAWRPDPNTEAFF.

There are a few counts of this clone. The chain is built from TRBV24-1 and TRBJ2-2, with a weak D call TRBD2 (5 bases). Looked up from germline, CDR1 is KGHDR and CDR2 is SFDVKD. This CDR3 is 13 amino acids long. The V end was cut by 9 bases, the J end by 7 bases, with 14 bases between. The CDR3 DNA reads TGTGCCACCGCGTCGTCGGCGGGCGGGGAGCTGTTTTTT. As protein: CATASSAGGELFF.

The rearrangement joins TRBV2 to TRBJ2-7, with a possible D match to TRBD2 (5 bases). Per germline, CDR1 SNHLY and CDR2 FYNNEI. The V gene lost 3 bases and the J gene lost 7 bases, with 13 bases spanning the gap. This CDR3 has 13 amino acids. In DNA form, the CDR3 reads TGTGCCAGCAGTGACGCTAGCCCTGGGGAGCAGTACTTC. Protein product: CASSDASPGEQYF.

The gene calls are TRBV29-1 and TRBJ1-4; TRBD1 aligns across 7 bases. In germline, CDR1 is SQVTM, CDR2 ANQGSEA. V lost 4 bases, J lost 12 bases, and 14 bases stayed unmatched. This CDR3 comprises 14 residues. In DNA form, the CDR3 reads TGCAGCGTTGCCAGACAGGGACGAGGCGAAGAACTGTTTTTT. This translates into CSVARQGRGEELFF.

The chain carries TRBV6-6 and TRBJ1-2; the match to TRBD1 covers 7 bases. Germline loops: CDR1 MNHNY, CDR2 SVGAGI (reference sequence). Losses at the gene ends were 4 bases for V and 5 bases for J; bases not matched to a gene: 13. The CDR3 extends over 16 amino acids. CDR3 nucleotide sequence: TGTGCCAGCAGTTTCGTGACAGGGTCAATATTATATGGCTACACCTTC. Protein sequence: CASSFVTGSILYGYTF.

This clone appeared once. The chain couples TRBV11-2 to TRBJ1-2, with D unresolved. V lost 5 bases, J lost 8 bases, and 21 bases lay in between. This CDR3 region has 15 residues. Looked up from germline, CDR1 is SGHAT and CDR2 is FQNNGV. CDR3 protein: CASSPNPGRVAGYTF. CDR3 sequence (DNA): TGTGCCAGCAGCCCCAATCCAGGCCGCGTAGCCGGCTACACCTTC. The whole variable domain, remainder taken from reference TRBV11-2 and TRBJ1-2, is EAGVAQSPRYKIIEKRQSVAFWCNPISGHATLYWYQQILGQGPKLLIQFQNNGVVDDSQLPKDRFSAERLKGVDSTLKIQPAKLEDSAVYLCASSPNPGRVAGYTFGSGTRLTVV.

This clone was counted between two and nine times. The V and J genes are TRBV27 and TRBJ1-1; TRBD1 matches 12 bases. V was clipped by 4 bases and J by 2 bases; unmatched bases: 2. CDR1 and CDR2 from the germline V gene are MNHEY and SMNVEV (reference sequence). CDR3 length: 15 amino acids. CDR3 sequence reads: CASSWDRGPNTEAFF. The CDR3 coding sequence is TGTGCCAGCAGTTGGGACAGGGGGCCCAACACTGAAGCTTTCTTT.